This TCR beta chain was captured by sequencing in a study of cytomegalovirus exposure and HLA in healthy donors. Overall study context: Out of roughly 200 million T cells, an earlier analysis found roughly 100 million unique TCR beta sequences in total. Whole-study findings and limits: Specificity for CMV antigens was confirmed in vitro for three of the CMV-associated chains. A later analysis linked a missense variant in DCLRE1C to the trimming of TCR beta V and J genes.

Turning to this clone: Its antigen is unknown.

From germline, CDR1 is SGHTA and CDR2 FQGTGA. V lost 5 bases and J lost 7, with 18 bases in between. The CDR3 is 15 amino acids. The study ran its PCR with 60 Vbeta and 13 Jbeta primers. Assay: immunoSEQ multiplex PCR; the TCRdb copy retains only in-frame clones and omits some. The sample yields some 220,000 clones, 77% seen once. The source material was PBMCs. This TCR derives from an older woman in good health and CMV-seropositive. This chain links TRBV7-3 with TRBJ2-1; D is possibly TRBD2 (5 bases). CDR3: CASSVSRGNVNEQFF. The CDR3 nucleotides are TGTGCCAGCAGCGTAAGCCGGGGAAACGTAAATGAGCAGTTCTTC. Full variable domain (missing parts from reference TRBV7-3 and TRBJ2-1): GAGVSQTPSNKVTEKGKYVELRCDPISGHTALYWYRQSLGQGPEFLIYFQGTGAADDSGLPNDRFFAVRPEGSVSTLKIQRTERGDSAVYLCASSVSRGNVNEQFFGPGTRLTVL.